Listed below are T cell receptor beta chains from one sample, sequenced in a study of blood T cell repertoires in COVID-19. Method: immunoSEQ multiplex PCR; TCRdb's copy keeps in-frame clones and lacks some. The sample has approximately 70,000 clones; more than 85% are singletons. Specimen: peripheral blood. The receptors stem from a man between 50 and 59 years old with COVID-19, enrolled during active disease. The CDR3 runs from the conserved cysteine through the conserved F or W. Each record gives: D gene, J gene, V gene, clone size, CDR3 DNA, CDR3 protein. A D gene is named only where the DNA matches it firmly. Size values are once, few and many counts, or a class for expanded clones, and some rows have none.

- | TRBJ2-3 | TRBV5-1 | - | TGCGCCAGCAACCCAGGTAGCACAGATACGCAGTATTTT | CASNPGSTDTQYF
TRBD1 | TRBJ2-6 | TRBV9 | - | TGTGCCAGCAGCCCACGACAGGGTGCTGGGGCCAACGTCCTGACTTTC | CASSPRQGAGANVLTF
- | TRBJ2-5 | TRBV28 | - | TGTGCCAGCAGTTTACCCGGGACACGGGTCGATTCCGGGACCCAGTACTTC | CASSLPGTRVDSGTQYF
- | TRBJ2-3 | TRBV19 | - | TGTGCCAGTAGTTCCAGGGGTCCCCCTACAGATACGCAGTATTTT | CASSSRGPPTDTQYF
TRBD1 | TRBJ1-2 | TRBV30 | - | TGTGCCTCACTACCGGGACAGGGGTTGGTCTATGGCTACACCTTC | CASLPGQGLVYGYTF
TRBD1 | TRBJ2-3 | TRBV5-1 | - | TGCGCCAGCGGTCGGGACAGGGGTTTCGCAGATACGCAGTATTTT | CASGRDRGFADTQYF
- | TRBJ1-1 | TRBV18 | once | TGTGCCAGCTCACCACAGGGGTATAACACTGAAGCTTTCTTT | CASSPQGYNTEAFF
- | TRBJ1-3 | TRBV9 | - | TGTGCCAGCAGCGTACACGGTCCTGGAAACACCATATATTTT | CASSVHGPGNTIYF
- | TRBJ1-1 | TRBV2 | few | TGTGCCAGCAGTGAAGCGCGGGGACCGAACACTGAAGCTTTCTTT | CASSEARGPNTEAFF
TRBD2 | TRBJ2-1 | TRBV5-1 | - | TGCGCCAGCAGCTCCCAAGCCCGAGTAGCGGGATTATACAATGAGCAGTTCTTC | CASSSQARVAGLYNEQFF
- | TRBJ2-2 | TRBV18 | - | TGTGCCAGCTCACCAGTGGGGGCTAAGACCGGGGAGCTGTTTTTT | CASSPVGAKTGELFF
- | TRBJ2-7 | TRBV6-5 | - | TGTGCCAGCCGAACAGACGGGGGCTCCTACGAGCAGTACTTC | CASRTDGGSYEQYF
- | TRBJ1-2 | TRBV28 | - | TGTGCCAGCAGTACGGCGGGACTCTCCTATGGCTACACCTTC | CASSTAGLSYGYTF
- | TRBJ2-5 | TRBV15 | - | TGTGCCACCAGCAGAGTAGGAGGCGCGGAGACCCAGTACTTC | CATSRVGGAETQYF
- | TRBJ2-2 | TRBV9 | - | TGTGCCAGCAGCGTAGGAGGCGGGCGAACCGGGGAGCTGTTTTTT | CASSVGGGRTGELFF
- | TRBJ2-1 | TRBV6-5 | - | TGTGCCAGCAGTCCAACTAGGACGTACAATGAGCAGTTCTTC | CASSPTRTYNEQFF
- | TRBJ1-3 | TRBV18 | - | TGTGCCAGCTCTCTAACTCCCCCCGGTCCTGGAAACACCATATATTTT | CASSLTPPGPGNTIYF
TRBD2 | TRBJ2-5 | TRBV10-3 | - | TGTGCCATCAGTGGAAGACTAGCGGGAGTGGAGACCCAGTACTTC | CAISGRLAGVETQYF
TRBD1 | TRBJ2-7 | TRBV4-1 | once | TGCGCCAGCAGCCGTGGGACAGGGGTAGGCTACGAGCAGTACTTC | CASSRGTGVGYEQYF
- | TRBJ2-2 | TRBV7-8 | - | TGTGCCAGCAGCTCTTTCGGCAGGGCGAACACCGGGGAGCTGTTTTTT | CASSSFGRANTGELFF
TRBD1 | TRBJ1-5 | TRBV24-1 | - | TGTGCCACCAGTGACCAGGGGGCGAGTCGGCCCCAGCATTTT | CATSDQGASRPQHF
TRBD1 | TRBJ1-1 | TRBV10-3 | once | TGTGCCATCAACCCGGGACAGGGACGGGGCGAAGCTTTCTTT | CAINPGQGRGEAFF
- | TRBJ2-7 | TRBV27 | - | TGTGCCAGCAGTTTAAGGGCGGGTAGCTCCTACGAGCAGTACTTC | CASSLRAGSSYEQYF
- | TRBJ2-6 | TRBV29-1 | - | TGCAGCGTTGGGCGGGGTACCGGGGCCAACGTCCTGACTTTC | CSVGRGTGANVLTF
- | TRBJ2-6 | TRBV19 | - | TGTGCCAGTAGTATCCCGTCGGCAGGGGCTGGGGCCAACGTCCTGACTTTC | CASSIPSAGAGANVLTF
TRBD2 | TRBJ2-5 | TRBV25-1 | once | TGTGCCAGCAGTGAATCCAGCGGGAGGGCCTGGGAGACCCAGTACTTC | CASSESSGRAWETQYF
TRBD2 | TRBJ2-3 | TRBV5-4 | - | TGTGCCACCGGGACTAGCGGTACAGATACGCAGTATTTT | CATGTSGTDTQYF
- | TRBJ1-6 | TRBV28 | - | TGTGCCAGCAGTTCCTCGGGGAGGGGCGGGTCACCCCTCCACTTT | CASSSSGRGGSPLHF
- | TRBJ2-5 | TRBV5-6 | - | TGTGCCAGCAGCTTTTTTGCGGAGGAGGTAGTAGAGACCCAGTACTTC | CASSFFAEEVVETQYF
- | TRBJ1-5 | TRBV6-2/TRBV6-3 | once | TGTGCCAGCACCCCGTATCGTAATCAGCCCCAGCATTTT | CASTPYRNQPQHF
- | TRBJ1-6 | TRBV2 | - | TGTGCCAGCAGTGTCGACGGGGATAATTCACCCCTCCACTTT | CASSVDGDNSPLHF
- | TRBJ1-3 | TRBV29-1 | - | TGCAGCGTTAACGACAGAAACACCATATATTTT | CSVNDRNTIYF
TRBD1 | TRBJ2-7 | TRBV19 | - | TGTGCCAGTAGCCGGGACAGGGGGCCCTACGAGCAGTACTTC | CASSRDRGPYEQYF
TRBD1 | TRBJ1-5 | TRBV4-2 | - | TGTGCCAGCAGCCAGTTCGGGACAGGGTTTGGCAAACAGCCCCAGCATTTT | CASSQFGTGFGKQPQHF
TRBD1 | TRBJ1-4 | TRBV28 | - | TGTGCCAGCAGTGCGAGCGGACAGGGGGCTAAAAAACTGTTTTTT | CASSASGQGAKKLFF
TRBD2 | TRBJ2-1 | TRBV6-2/TRBV6-3 | - | TGTGCCAGCAGTACGCGCGGGAGGGGGGGTGAGCAGTTCTTC | CASSTRGRGGEQFF
TRBD2 | TRBJ2-3 | TRBV28 | - | TGTGCCAGCAGTTTATCTTCCGCGCGGACTAGCGGGAGGGATACTAGCACAGATACGCAGTATTTT | CASSLSSARTSGRDTSTDTQYF
- | TRBJ2-3 | TRBV12-3/TRBV12-4 | - | TGTGCCAGCAGCCCGAGGCCAGATACGCAGTATTTT | CASSPRPDTQYF
TRBD1 | TRBJ1-2 | TRBV24-1 | - | TGTGCCACCAGTGCCCTAGGGACAGGGGGCGTCTATGGCTACACCTTC | CATSALGTGGVYGYTF
- | TRBJ2-1 | TRBV5-1 | - | TGCGCCAGCAGCTTGGAAGAGGGGAGGTCCTACAATGAGCAGTTCTTC | CASSLEEGRSYNEQFF
- | TRBJ1-1 | TRBV6-5 | - | TGTGCCAGCAGTCCAACAGGAAACACTGAAGCTTTCTTT | CASSPTGNTEAFF
TRBD1 | TRBJ2-7 | TRBV7-2 | - | TGTGCCAGCAGCCCGCGGACAGGGGGATCCTACGAGCAGTACTTC | CASSPRTGGSYEQYF
- | TRBJ1-1 | TRBV5-1 | - | TGCGCCAGCAGCCGGGGGGGCGCTGAAGCTTTCTTT | CASSRGGAEAFF
TRBD1 | TRBJ1-4 | TRBV2 | - | TGTGCCAGCAGTCAAAGGACAGGGGGAGGGAGGGAAAAACTGTTTTTT | CASSQRTGGGREKLFF
TRBD2 | TRBJ2-7 | TRBV7-2 | - | TGTGCCAGCAGCTTAGGTCCTAGCGGGATGAACGAGCAGTACTTC | CASSLGPSGMNEQYF
- | TRBJ2-1 | TRBV24-1 | - | TGTGCCACCAGTGAGGGAGGGGGCAATGAGCAGTTCTTC | CATSEGGGNEQFF
- | TRBJ2-1 | TRBV4-1 | - | TGCGCCACCCGGGGCTACAATGAGCAGTTCTTC | CATRGYNEQFF
- | TRBJ2-5 | TRBV11-2 | - | TGTGCCAGCAGCTCCCCGAGGGCCCAGTACTTC | CASSSPRAQYF
TRBD2 | TRBJ2-3 | TRBV4-2 | - | TGTGCCAGCAGCCTATTCGGGCTAGCGGGAGGAAACACAGATACGCAGTATTTT | CASSLFGLAGGNTDTQYF
- | TRBJ2-3 | TRBV5-1 | - | TGCGCCAGCAGCTATACAGGAGCGCGAGTCGGGGATACGCAGTATTTT | CASSYTGARVGDTQYF
- | TRBJ2-2 | TRBV19 | - | TGTGCCAGCGAGGATTCGACAGGGAACACCGGGGAGCTGTTTTTT | CASEDSTGNTGELFF
TRBD1 | TRBJ2-2 | TRBV19 | - | TGTGCCAGTAGTACCGGGACAGGGTTGGAAGCCGGGGAGCTGTTTTTT | CASSTGTGLEAGELFF
TRBD2 | TRBJ2-5 | TRBV19 | - | TGTGCCAGTGGAGAGCGGGGGAAAGGGTTTGAGACCCAGTACTTC | CASGERGKGFETQYF